The rows below give T cell receptor beta chains drawn from one sample of a study of CD8+CD57+ T cells in acquired aplastic anemia. TCRdb re-derived calls from the reads in MiXCR, one entry per CDR3 protein. The sample lists fewer than 85,000 distinct CDR3 sequences, just over 70% occurring once. Material for sequencing was sorted CD4+, CD8+, or CD8+CD57+ T cells (not recorded which) from PBMCs. These receptors came from a human donor with aplastic anemia. Both conserved end residues are part of each CDR3. A D gene is named only where the DNA matches it firmly. Clone size is not always given. Where it is, it says once, few, many or a class for expanded clones.

TRBD2	NA	TRBJ2-3	TRBV6-2/TRBV6-3	CASSYMDAGGSDTQYF	TGTGCCAGCAGTTACATGGACGCCGGGGGGTCAGATACGCAGTATTTT
NA	NA	TRBJ1-6	TRBV24-1	CATSDPQTGYNSPLHF	TGTGCCACCAGTGATCCCCAGACAGGTTATAATTCACCCCTCCACTTT
NA	once	TRBJ2-2	TRBV6-1	CASTGGGRGTGELFF	TGTGCCAGCACTGGTGGGGGGAGAGGCACCGGGGAGCTGTTTTTT
TRBD1	NA	TRBJ2-7	TRBV7-9	CASNLRGQGWNEQYF	TGTGCCAGCAACCTCAGGGGACAGGGATGGAACGAGCAGTACTTC
TRBD2	NA	TRBJ2-2	TRBV7-6	CASRAGTSAAGELFF	TGTGCCAGCAGGGCCGGGACTAGCGCTGCCGGGGAGCTGTTTTTT
NA	few	TRBJ2-5	TRBV2	CASIPITGPPRETQYF	TGTGCCAGCATCCCCATTACGGGACCACCCAGGGAGACCCAGTACTTC
TRBD1	NA	TRBJ1-2	TRBV5-1	CASSAGQGSGYTF	TGCGCCAGCAGCGCGGGACAGGGTAGTGGCTACACCTTC
NA	NA	TRBJ1-3	TRBV7-9	CASSFPGLIF	TGTGCCAGCAGCTTTCCGGGACTAATATTT
TRBD2	NA	TRBJ2-1	TRBV12-5	CASGYITSGRRDEQFF	TGTGCTAGTGGTTATATCACTAGCGGGAGGCGGGATGAGCAGTTCTTC
NA	few	TRBJ2-1	TRBV29-1	CSVVGVANEQFF	TGCAGCGTTGTGGGCGTTGCGAATGAGCAGTTCTTC
TRBD1	NA	TRBJ1-2	TRBV4-2	CASSQRGTGWTGKNYGYTF	TGTGCCAGCAGCCAACGGGGGACGGGGTGGACAGGGAAGAACTATGGCTACACCTTC
NA	NA	TRBJ1-5	TRBV15	CATSRDNQPQHF	TGTGCCACCAGCAGAGACAATCAGCCCCAGCATTTT
NA	NA	TRBJ1-4	TRBV20-1	CSAPGLGKQGEKLFF	TGCAGTGCGCCGGGCCTAGGGAAGCAGGGGGAAAAACTGTTTTTT
NA	NA	TRBJ1-1	TRBV7-3	CASSETVNTEAFF	TGTGCCAGCAGCGAGACTGTGAACACTGAAGCTTTCTTT
NA	NA	TRBJ2-1	TRBV12-3/TRBV12-4	CASRVALTNNEQFF	TGTGCCAGCAGAGTAGCGTTAACCAACAATGAGCAGTTCTTC
NA	NA	TRBJ1-1	TRBV25-1	CASTTERAEAFF	TGTGCCAGCACCACTGAAAGGGCTGAAGCTTTCTTT
NA	NA	TRBJ1-6	TRBV7-2	CASSLVGQENSPLHF	TGTGCCAGCAGCTTAGTAGGTCAGGAAAATTCACCCCTCCACTTT
TRBD2	once	TRBJ2-1	TRBV2	CASSEFPSGAWNEQFF	TGTGCCAGCAGTGAATTCCCTAGCGGGGCGTGGAATGAGCAGTTCTTC
NA	NA	TRBJ1-2	TRBV3-1	CASSQGGASGYTF	TGTGCCAGCAGCCAAGGAGGAGCGAGCGGCTACACCTTC
NA	NA	TRBJ2-7	TRBV2	CASSDWVGTYEQYF	TGTGCCAGCAGTGATTGGGTCGGAACCTACGAGCAGTACTTC
NA	NA	TRBJ2-2	TRBV5-4	CASMSPSGELFF	TGTGCCAGCATGTCACCCAGCGGGGAGCTGTTTTTT
TRBD2	NA	TRBJ2-5	TRBV29-1	CSVGVRGGRIETQYF	TGCAGCGTGGGGGTGCGGGGGGGCAGGATTGAGACCCAGTACTTC
NA	NA	TRBJ1-5	TRBV20-1	CSASTSYSNQPQHF	TGCAGTGCTAGTACCTCTTATAGCAATCAGCCCCAGCATTTT
TRBD1	NA	TRBJ1-6	TRBV25-1	CASSLGDRYNSPLHF	TGTGCCAGCAGTTTAGGGGACAGGTATAATTCACCCCTCCACTTT
NA	NA	TRBJ2-5	TRBV10-3	CAISESDGKETQYF	TGTGCCATCAGTGAGTCGGACGGCAAGGAGACCCAGTACTTC
NA	NA	TRBJ1-1	TRBV2	CASGQGENTEAFF	TGTGCCAGCGGCCAGGGTGAGAACACTGAAGCTTTCTTT
TRBD1	many	TRBJ2-3	TRBV7-9	CASSDRVTDTQYF	TGTGCCAGCAGCGACAGGGTAACAGATACGCAGTATTTT
NA	NA	TRBJ1-5	TRBV7-9	CACSPGTSQPQHF	TGTGCCTGCAGCCCTGGGACCTCTCAGCCCCAGCATTTT
NA	NA	TRBJ1-2	TRBV2	CASSGLAGDGYTF	TGTGCCAGCAGTGGATTAGCAGGGGATGGCTACACCTTC
TRBD2	NA	TRBJ2-5	TRBV25-1	CASSEYRTSGGRETQYF	TGTGCCAGCAGTGAATATAGGACTAGCGGGGGACGGGAGACCCAGTACTTC
NA	NA	TRBJ2-7	TRBV24-1	CATVGADGSYEQYF	TGTGCCACCGTAGGGGCTGACGGCTCCTACGAGCAGTACTTC
NA	once	TRBJ1-5	TRBV19	CASSAGQINQPQHF	TGTGCCAGTAGTGCCGGACAGATCAATCAGCCCCAGCATTTT
NA	NA	TRBJ2-1	TRBV20-1	CSARLGDNEQFF	TGCAGTGCGAGGCTAGGTGACAATGAGCAGTTCTTC
NA	NA	TRBJ1-1	TRBV29-1	CSVEERGGTEAFF	TGCAGCGTTGAAGAGAGGGGGGGCACTGAAGCTTTCTTT
TRBD1	NA	TRBJ2-5	TRBV6-1	CASSLPTGGSDETQYF	TGTGCCAGCAGCCTGCCGACAGGGGGGTCGGACGAGACCCAGTACTTC
NA	many	TRBJ2-1	TRBV25-1	CASSELGNEQFF	TGTGCCAGCAGTGAATTGGGCAATGAGCAGTTCTTC
NA	few	TRBJ2-7	TRBV7-8	CASSLAVHEQYF	TGTGCCAGCAGCTTAGCGGTCCACGAGCAGTACTTC
TRBD1	NA	TRBJ2-7	TRBV29-1	CSVWGTGASYEQYF	TGCAGCGTTTGGGGCACAGGGGCCTCCTACGAGCAGTACTTC
NA	NA	TRBJ1-1	TRBV2	CASSDLGSMNTEAFF	TGTGCCAGCAGTGATTTGGGGTCTATGAACACTGAAGCTTTCTTT
NA	NA	TRBJ1-6	TRBV4-2	CASSPGSVSSYNSPLHF	TGTGCCAGCAGCCCCGGGAGTGTGAGCTCCTATAATTCACCCCTCCACTTT
NA	NA	TRBJ2-2	TRBV19	CASTVELNTGELFF	TGTGCCAGTACAGTGGAGCTTAACACCGGGGAGCTGTTTTTT
TRBD1	NA	TRBJ1-2	TRBV29-1	CSVEQGAGGLNYGYTF	TGCAGCGTTGAACAAGGGGCAGGGGGCCTTAACTATGGCTACACCTTC
NA	NA	TRBJ1-4	TRBV29-1	CSVGGQGIATNEKLFF	TGCAGCGTTGGGGGTCAGGGGATTGCAACTAATGAAAAACTGTTTTTT
TRBD2	NA	TRBJ2-5	TRBV5-1	CASSFPTAGEGGETQYF	TGCGCCAGCAGCTTTCCTACAGCGGGAGAAGGGGGAGAGACCCAGTACTTC
NA	few	TRBJ2-7	TRBV20-1	CSASRQGSEQYF	TGCAGTGCTAGTCGGCAGGGATCCGAGCAGTACTTC
TRBD1	NA	TRBJ2-5	TRBV15	CATSGNRGETQYF	TGTGCCACCAGCGGGAACAGGGGGGAGACCCAGTACTTC
NA	NA	TRBJ1-6	TRBV10-3	CASRGRNNSPLHF	TGTGCCAGCAGAGGACGCAATAATTCACCCCTCCACTTT
NA	NA	TRBJ2-7	TRBV2	CASSLGDRSSYEQYF	TGTGCCAGCAGCCTCGGGGACCGTAGCTCCTACGAGCAGTACTTC
TRBD2	NA	TRBJ2-7	TRBV10-3	CAISDAGGLYEQYF	TGTGCCATCAGTGACGCGGGGGGCCTCTACGAGCAGTACTTC
NA	NA	TRBJ1-6	TRBV5-8	CASSYANDNSPLHF	TGTGCCAGCAGTTACGCAAACGATAATTCACCCCTCCACTTT
TRBD1	NA	TRBJ1-2	TRBV6-5	CASSFGQGDGYTF	TGTGCCAGCAGTTTCGGACAGGGTGATGGCTACACCTTC
NA	NA	TRBJ2-7	TRBV20-1	CSARDGDSQYEQYF	TGCAGTGCTAGAGATGGAGACAGCCAGTACGAGCAGTACTTC
NA	NA	TRBJ2-2	TRBV12-3/TRBV12-4	CASSPQGIGELFF	TGTGCCAGCAGTCCTCAGGGAATCGGGGAGCTGTTTTTT